A selection of T cell receptor beta chains follows, all from one sample in a study of human thymus T cells. Sequencing was performed with immunoSEQ multiplex PCR; in TCRdb, only in-frame clones are kept and a portion is missing. Of 46,000 or so clones in the sample, 85% to 95% are singletons; the top ten hold approximately 0.16%. The sample was blood. These receptor sequences come from a girl less than two years old with a congenital heart defect but otherwise immunologically healthy. The conserved cysteine and the conserved F or W are not part of the CDR3 here. The order of the fields is J gene, V gene, clone size, CDR3 length, CDR3 protein. A row's size may be missing; if present it is once, few, many or a size class.

>TRBJ2-3|TRBV7-2|-|13
ASSSRGGVWYTQY
>TRBJ2-1|TRBV4-1|-|18
ASKATPAGGLGKPYNEQF
>TRBJ2-3|TRBV4-2|-|14
ASSQVLAGVRDTQY
>TRBJ2-7|TRBV4-1|-|13
ASSQIQGLGYEQY
>TRBJ1-1|TRBV30|-|11
AWSGQKNTEAF
>TRBJ2-1|TRBV14|-|13
ASSQNSGRADEQF
>TRBJ2-1|TRBV19|-|12
ASRRLAPEGEQF
>TRBJ2-7|TRBV2|-|12
ASSLGQGLDEQY
>TRBJ2-1|TRBV6-6|-|13
ASSVSGRAYNEQF
>TRBJ2-1|TRBV27|-|11
ASSWTVYNEQF
>TRBJ2-7|TRBV13|-|13
ASSSKLLTIYEQY
>TRBJ1-1|TRBV9|few|12
ASSVGTGNTEAF
>TRBJ2-5|TRBV20-1|-|9
SARAKETQY
>TRBJ1-2|TRBV5-1|-|10
ASSLARYGYT
>TRBJ1-1|TRBV11-2|once|10
AARGMNTEAF
>TRBJ2-1|TRBV6-6|-|12
ASRPTSGYNEQF
>TRBJ2-3|TRBV6-5|-|13
ASSLTSAYTDTQY
>TRBJ2-5|TRBV18|-|13
ASSHERTGWETQY
>TRBJ2-3|TRBV15|-|14
ATSRGSGGQKDTQY
>TRBJ1-3|TRBV19|-|12
ASSMGVSGNTIY
>TRBJ2-1|TRBV11-2|-|14
ASSLYQGLAGDEQF
>TRBJ2-6|TRBV9|-|14
ASSLMSLSGANVLT
>TRBJ2-5|TRBV27|-|11
ASTTRGVETQY
>TRBJ2-6|TRBV4-1|-|14
ASSQLLGAGANVLT
>TRBJ1-2|TRBV7-9|-|10
ASSLYRGGYT
>TRBJ2-2|TRBV4-1|-|11
ASSQDLTGELF
>TRBJ2-7|TRBV7-9|-|14
ASSHLPDRSESEQY
>TRBJ2-4|TRBV19|-|12
ASSPSLARNIQY
>TRBJ1-4|TRBV19|-|13
ASSPPGTGGEKLF
>TRBJ1-1|TRBV14|-|11
ASSWGQLTEAF
>TRBJ1-1|TRBV28|-|13
ASSLTQGRNTEAF
>TRBJ1-5|TRBV6-5|few|11
ASSYTLNQPQH
>TRBJ2-7|TRBV4-1|-|9
ASTDSYEQY
>TRBJ2-1|TRBV5-1|-|11
ASSLDQYNEQF